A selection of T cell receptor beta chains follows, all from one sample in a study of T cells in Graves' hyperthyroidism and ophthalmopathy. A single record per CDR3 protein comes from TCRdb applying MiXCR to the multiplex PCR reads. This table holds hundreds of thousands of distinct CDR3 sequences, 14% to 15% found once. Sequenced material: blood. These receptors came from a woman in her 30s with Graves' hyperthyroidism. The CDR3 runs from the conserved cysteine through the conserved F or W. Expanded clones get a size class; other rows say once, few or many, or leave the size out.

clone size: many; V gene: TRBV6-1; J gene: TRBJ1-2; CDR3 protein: CASSTTSEVGGYTF
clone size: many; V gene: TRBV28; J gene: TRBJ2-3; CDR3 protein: CASSSPGLGLNTQYF
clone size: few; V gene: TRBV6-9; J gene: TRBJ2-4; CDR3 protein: CASSYGVDKNIQYF
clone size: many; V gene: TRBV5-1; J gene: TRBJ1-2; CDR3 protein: CASSNGQGTYGYTF
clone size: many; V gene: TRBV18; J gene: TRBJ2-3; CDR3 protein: CATSKASTDTQYF
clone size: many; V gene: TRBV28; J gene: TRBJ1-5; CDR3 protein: CASNADSNQPQHF
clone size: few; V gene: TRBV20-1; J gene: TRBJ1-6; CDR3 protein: CSARGSGPNSPLHF
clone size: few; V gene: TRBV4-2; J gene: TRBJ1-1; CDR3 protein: CASSQAGERYTEAFF
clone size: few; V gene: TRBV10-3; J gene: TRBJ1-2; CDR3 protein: CAISVSRNYGYTF
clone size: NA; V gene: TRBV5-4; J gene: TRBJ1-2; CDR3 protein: CASSPGTVLGHRYTF
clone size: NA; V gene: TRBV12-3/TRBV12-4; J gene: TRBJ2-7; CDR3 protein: CASRLQGSTYEQYF
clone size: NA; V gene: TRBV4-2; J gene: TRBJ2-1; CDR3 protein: CASSQGPGGELNEQFF
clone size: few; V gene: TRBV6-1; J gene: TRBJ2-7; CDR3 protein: CASTPGWSGSPEQYF
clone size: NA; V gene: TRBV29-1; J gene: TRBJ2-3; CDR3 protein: CSVLSGMLADTQYF
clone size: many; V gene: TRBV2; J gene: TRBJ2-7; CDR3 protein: CAVAWISYEQYF
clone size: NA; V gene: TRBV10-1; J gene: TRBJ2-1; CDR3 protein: CASSVAGAGNEQLF
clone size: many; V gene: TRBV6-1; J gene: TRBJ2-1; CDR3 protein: CASTAGSSYNEQFF
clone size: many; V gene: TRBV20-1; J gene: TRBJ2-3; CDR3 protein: CSARWQGSDTQYF
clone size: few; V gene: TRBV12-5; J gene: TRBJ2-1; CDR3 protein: CASLSTSDRVGRNRDEQFF
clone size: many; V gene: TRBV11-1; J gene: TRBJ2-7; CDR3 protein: CASRPSGLAGDGEYF
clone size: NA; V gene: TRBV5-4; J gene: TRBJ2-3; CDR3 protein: CASRQKQGTRSTDTQYF
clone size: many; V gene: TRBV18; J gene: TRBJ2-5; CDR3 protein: CASSRGLEGTQTQYF
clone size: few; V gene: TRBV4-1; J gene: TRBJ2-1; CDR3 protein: CASSPPGTALNEQFF
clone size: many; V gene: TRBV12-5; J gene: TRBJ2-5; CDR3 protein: CASAGGTGVMETQYF
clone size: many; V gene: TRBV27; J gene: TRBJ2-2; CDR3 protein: CASSLRASGSGPGELFF
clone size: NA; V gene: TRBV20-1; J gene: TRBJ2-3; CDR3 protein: CSASITDTQYF
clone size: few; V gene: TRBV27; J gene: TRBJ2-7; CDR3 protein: CASSLLTGGSSEQYF
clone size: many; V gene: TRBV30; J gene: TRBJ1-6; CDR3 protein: CAWKRPSSYNSPLHF
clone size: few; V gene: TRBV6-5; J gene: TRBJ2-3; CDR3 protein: CASSYTTSSTDTQYF
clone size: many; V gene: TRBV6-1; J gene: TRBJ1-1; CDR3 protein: CASSSTEYAEAFF
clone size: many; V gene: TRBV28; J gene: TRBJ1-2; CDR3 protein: CASSSQTGFYGYTF
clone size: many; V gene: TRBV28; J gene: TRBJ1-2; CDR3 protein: CASSSTKLTGGYGYTF
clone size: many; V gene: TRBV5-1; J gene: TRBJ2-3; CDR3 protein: CASSLLAGPTGGDTQYF
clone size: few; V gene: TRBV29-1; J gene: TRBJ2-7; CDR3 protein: CSVDAGQGPYEQYF
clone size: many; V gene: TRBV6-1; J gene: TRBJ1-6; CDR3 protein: CASITPPGQGDSPLHF
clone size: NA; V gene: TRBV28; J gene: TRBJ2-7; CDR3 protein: CASSTSGTAISYEQYF
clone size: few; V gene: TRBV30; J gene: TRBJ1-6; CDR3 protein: CAWNSGQGSYNSPLHF
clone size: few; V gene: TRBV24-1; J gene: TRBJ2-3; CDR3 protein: CATSDSSGTDTQYF